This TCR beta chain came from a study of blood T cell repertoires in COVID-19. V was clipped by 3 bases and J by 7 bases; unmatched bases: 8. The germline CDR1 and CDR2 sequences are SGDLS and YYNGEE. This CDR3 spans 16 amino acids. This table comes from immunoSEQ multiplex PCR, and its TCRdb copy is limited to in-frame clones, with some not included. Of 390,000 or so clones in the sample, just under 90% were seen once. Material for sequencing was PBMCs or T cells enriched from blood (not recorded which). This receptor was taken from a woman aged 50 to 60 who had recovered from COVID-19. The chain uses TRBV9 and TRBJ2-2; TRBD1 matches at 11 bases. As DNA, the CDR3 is TGTGCCAGCAGCGGAACCGGGACAGGGGGGGGCGGGGAGCTGTTTTTT. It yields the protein CASSGTGTGGGGELFF.